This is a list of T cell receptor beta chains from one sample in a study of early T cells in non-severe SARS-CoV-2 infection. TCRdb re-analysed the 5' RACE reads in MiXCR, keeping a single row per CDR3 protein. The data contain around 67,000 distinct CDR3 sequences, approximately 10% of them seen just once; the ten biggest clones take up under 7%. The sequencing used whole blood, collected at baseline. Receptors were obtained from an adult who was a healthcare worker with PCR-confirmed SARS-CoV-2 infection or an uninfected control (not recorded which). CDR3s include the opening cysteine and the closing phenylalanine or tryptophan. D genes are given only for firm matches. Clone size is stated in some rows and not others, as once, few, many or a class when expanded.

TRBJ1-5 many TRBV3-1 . CASSYRGNNQPQHF TGTGCCAGCAGTTACAGAGGCAATAATCAGCCCCAGCATTTT
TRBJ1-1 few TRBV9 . CASSTHSAAEAFF TGTGCCAGCAGCACCCATTCCGCAGCTGAAGCTTTCTTT
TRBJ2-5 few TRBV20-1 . CSARKGGGETQYF TGCAGTGCTAGGAAGGGAGGCGGAGAGACCCAGTACTTC
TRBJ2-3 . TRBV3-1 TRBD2 CASSQGTSGGTTDTQYF TGTGCCAGCAGCCAAGGGACTAGCGGGGGGACCACAGATACGCAGTATTTT
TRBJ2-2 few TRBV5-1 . CASSLQVNTKELFF TGCGCCAGCAGCTTACAGGTGAACACCAAAGAGCTGTTTTTT
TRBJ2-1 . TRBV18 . CASSREDEQFF TGTGCCAGCTCAAGGGAGGATGAGCAGTTCTTC
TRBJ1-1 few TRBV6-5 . CASSGGVEAFF TGTGCCAGCAGTGGGGGGGTAGAAGCTTTCTTT
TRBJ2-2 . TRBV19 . CASNRVGELFF TGTGCCAGTAACCGGGTAGGGGAGCTGTTTTTT
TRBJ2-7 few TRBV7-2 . CASSLVGGAEQYF TGTGCCAGCAGCTTAGTGGGGGGAGCCGAGCAGTACTTC
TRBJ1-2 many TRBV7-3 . CASSFGGHYGYTF TGTGCCAGCAGCTTCGGGGGTCACTATGGCTACACCTTC
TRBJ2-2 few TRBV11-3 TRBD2 CASSSKGVAGGGTGELFF TGTGCCAGCAGCTCGAAGGGGGTAGCGGGAGGAGGAACCGGGGAGCTGTTTTTT
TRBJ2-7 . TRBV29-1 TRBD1 CSVEVARGTYEQYF TGCAGCGTTGAAGTGGCCAGGGGGACCTACGAGCAGTACTTC
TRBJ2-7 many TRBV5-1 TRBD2 CASSWAGLVASNYEQYF TGCGCCAGCAGCTGGGCTGGACTAGTCGCCAGCAACTACGAGCAGTACTTC
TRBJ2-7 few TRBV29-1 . CSVGRENYEQYF TGCAGCGTTGGCCGGGAGAACTACGAGCAGTACTTC
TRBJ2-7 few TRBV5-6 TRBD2 CASSPRTSGRSYEQYF TGTGCCAGCAGCCCACGGACTAGCGGACGCTCCTACGAGCAGTACTTC
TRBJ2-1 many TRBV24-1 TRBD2 CATSAGTSGVNEQFF TGTGCCACCAGTGCCGGGACTAGCGGGGTCAATGAGCAGTTCTTC
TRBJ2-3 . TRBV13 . CASSLWGGRTDTQYF TGTGCCAGCAGCTTATGGGGGGGCCGCACAGATACGCAGTATTTT
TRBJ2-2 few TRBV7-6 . CASSFWRGELFF TGTGCCAGCAGCTTTTGGAGGGGGGAGCTGTTTTTT
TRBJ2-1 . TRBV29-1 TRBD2 CSVELAGVVEQFF TGCAGCGTTGAATTAGCGGGAGTTGTTGAGCAGTTCTTC
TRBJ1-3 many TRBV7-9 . CASSFGGSGNTIYF TGTGCCAGCAGCTTTGGGGGCTCTGGAAACACCATATATTTT
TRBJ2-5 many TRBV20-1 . CSARDLRFPQETQYF TGCAGTGCTAGAGATCTGAGGTTCCCCCAAGAGACCCAGTACTTC
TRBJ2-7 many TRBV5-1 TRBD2 CASSLVVGGGTYEQYF TGCGCCAGCAGCTTGGTCGTTGGCGGGGGGACCTACGAGCAGTACTTC
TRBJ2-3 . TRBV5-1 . CASSLTRNPPDTQYF TGCGCCAGCAGCTTGACACGGAACCCCCCAGATACGCAGTATTTT
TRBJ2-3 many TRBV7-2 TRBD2 CASSPAGRVSTDTQYF TGTGCCAGCAGCCCTGCCGGGAGGGTTAGCACAGATACGCAGTATTTT
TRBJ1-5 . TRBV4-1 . CASSQDARPDSNQPQHF TGCGCCAGCAGCCAAGACGCCCGTCCCGATAGCAATCAGCCCCAGCATTTT
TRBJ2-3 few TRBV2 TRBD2 CASSPYSGFDTDTQYF TGTGCCAGCAGTCCTTATAGCGGGTTCGATACAGATACGCAGTATTTT
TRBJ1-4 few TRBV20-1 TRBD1 CSAITRDSSNEKLFF TGCAGTGCTATAACCAGGGACAGCAGTAATGAAAAACTGTTTTTT
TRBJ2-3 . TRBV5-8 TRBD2 CASRPQRGLRTDTQYF TGTGCCAGCAGACCTCAGCGGGGGCTCCGCACAGATACGCAGTATTTT
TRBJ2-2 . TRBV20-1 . CSAHRSAGTGELFF TGCAGTGCTCACCGGTCTGCGGGGACCGGGGAGCTGTTTTTT
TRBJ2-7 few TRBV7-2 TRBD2 CASSLTPGGYEQYF TGTGCCAGCAGCTTAACTCCCGGGGGGTACGAGCAGTACTTC